One sample yielded the 7 T cell receptor beta chains listed below, sequenced in a study of T-cell memory formation after mild COVID-19. Via MiXCR, TCRdb re-called the 5' RACE reads, giving one row per CDR3 protein. The table records fewer than 300,000 distinct CDR3 sequences, 15% to 20% of them present only once. Sequenced: PBMCs or a T cell subset sorted from them (not recorded which). These receptor sequences come from a man younger than 35 who had mild COVID-19 (a few samples of this study predate the infection). Cell type and time point are not known.

The V and J genes are TRBV7-9 and TRBJ2-7, with D possibly being TRBD1 (6 bases). Germline loops: CDR1 SEHNR, CDR2 FQNEAQ (reference sequence). The CDR3 contains 12 residues. V shed 5 bases and J shed 6 bases, with 11 bases lying between them. The CDR3: CASSPRGSEQYF. Here the CDR3 DNA reads TGTGCCAGCAGCCCTAGGGGGAGCGAGCAGTACTTC.

This chain joins TRBV7-9 and TRBJ1-6, with D possibly TRBD1 on 6 matching bases. V lost 7 bases, J lost 7 bases, and 14 bases lay in between. CDR3 size: 14 residues. Germline V gives CDR1 SEHNR, CDR2 FQNEAQ (reference sequence). CDR3 residues: CASTRAGENSPLHF. Written as DNA, the CDR3 is TGTGCCAGCACCAGGGCAGGGGAAAATTCACCCCTCCACTTT.

This clonotype was recorded a few times. CDR3 protein: CSARPGTSGVTTQYF. In DNA, the CDR3 is TGCAGTGCTAGGCCTGGGACTAGCGGGGTTACGACCCAGTACTTC. The rearrangement links TRBV20-1 to TRBJ2-5; TRBD2 matches at 13 bases. V shed 3 bases and J 7 bases; nucleotides not matched to a gene: 8. The CDR3 spans 15 residues. Germline V gene lookup returns CDR1 DFQATT and CDR2 SNEGSKA (reference sequence).

The genes are TRBV5-1 and TRBJ2-5, with no clear D. The CDR3 loop spans 15 amino acids. V was clipped by 1 base and J by 5 bases, with 15 bases between them. The germline CDR1 and CDR2 sequences are SGHRS and YFSETQ. CDR3 coding DNA: TGCGCCAGCAGCTTGAATCCCGGACGTGAGGAGACCCAGTACTTC. Protein product: CASSLNPGREETQYF.

This clonotype was counted between two and nine times. CDR3 region: CASSLTGEPEQFF. DNA for the CDR3: TGTGCCAGCAGTTTAACGGGAGAGCCGGAGCAGTTCTTC. The chain employs TRBV12-3 or TRBV12-4 and TRBJ2-1; TRBD2 is a possible D gene (6 bases). With 2 bases removed from V and 10 bases from J, the gap between germline ends came to 12 bases. The CDR3 consists of 13 residues.

This clonotype was seen a handful of times. The J gene is TRBJ2-3, the V gene TRBV7-2; D is uncertain. The V end lost 3 bases, the J end lost 6 bases, and 7 bases lay between the germline ends. This CDR3 comprises 12 residues. CDR1 and CDR2 (germline): SGHTA, FQGNSA. The CDR3 spells CASSFNPDTQYF. The DNA of the CDR3 is TGTGCCAGCAGCTTTAACCCCGATACGCAGTATTTT. The full variable domain, with the rest looked up from reference TRBV7-2 and TRBJ2-3, is GAGVSQSPSNKVTEKGKDVELRCDPISGHTALYWYRQSLGQGLEFLIYFQGNSAPDKSGLPSDRFSAERTGGSVSTLTIQRTQQEDSAVYLCASSFNPDTQYFGPGTRLTVL.

V is TRBV20-1 and J is TRBJ2-3, with 10 nucleotides matching TRBD2. Germline values: CDR1 DFQATT, CDR2 SNEGSKA (reference sequence). This CDR3 spans 15 amino acids. With 3 bases clipped from V and 4 bases from J, the junction kept 7 bases outside the gene matches. CDR3 sequence reads: CSARGSGGAPDTQYF. The CDR3 DNA reads TGCAGTGCTAGGGGGAGCGGGGGGGCCCCAGATACGCAGTATTTT.